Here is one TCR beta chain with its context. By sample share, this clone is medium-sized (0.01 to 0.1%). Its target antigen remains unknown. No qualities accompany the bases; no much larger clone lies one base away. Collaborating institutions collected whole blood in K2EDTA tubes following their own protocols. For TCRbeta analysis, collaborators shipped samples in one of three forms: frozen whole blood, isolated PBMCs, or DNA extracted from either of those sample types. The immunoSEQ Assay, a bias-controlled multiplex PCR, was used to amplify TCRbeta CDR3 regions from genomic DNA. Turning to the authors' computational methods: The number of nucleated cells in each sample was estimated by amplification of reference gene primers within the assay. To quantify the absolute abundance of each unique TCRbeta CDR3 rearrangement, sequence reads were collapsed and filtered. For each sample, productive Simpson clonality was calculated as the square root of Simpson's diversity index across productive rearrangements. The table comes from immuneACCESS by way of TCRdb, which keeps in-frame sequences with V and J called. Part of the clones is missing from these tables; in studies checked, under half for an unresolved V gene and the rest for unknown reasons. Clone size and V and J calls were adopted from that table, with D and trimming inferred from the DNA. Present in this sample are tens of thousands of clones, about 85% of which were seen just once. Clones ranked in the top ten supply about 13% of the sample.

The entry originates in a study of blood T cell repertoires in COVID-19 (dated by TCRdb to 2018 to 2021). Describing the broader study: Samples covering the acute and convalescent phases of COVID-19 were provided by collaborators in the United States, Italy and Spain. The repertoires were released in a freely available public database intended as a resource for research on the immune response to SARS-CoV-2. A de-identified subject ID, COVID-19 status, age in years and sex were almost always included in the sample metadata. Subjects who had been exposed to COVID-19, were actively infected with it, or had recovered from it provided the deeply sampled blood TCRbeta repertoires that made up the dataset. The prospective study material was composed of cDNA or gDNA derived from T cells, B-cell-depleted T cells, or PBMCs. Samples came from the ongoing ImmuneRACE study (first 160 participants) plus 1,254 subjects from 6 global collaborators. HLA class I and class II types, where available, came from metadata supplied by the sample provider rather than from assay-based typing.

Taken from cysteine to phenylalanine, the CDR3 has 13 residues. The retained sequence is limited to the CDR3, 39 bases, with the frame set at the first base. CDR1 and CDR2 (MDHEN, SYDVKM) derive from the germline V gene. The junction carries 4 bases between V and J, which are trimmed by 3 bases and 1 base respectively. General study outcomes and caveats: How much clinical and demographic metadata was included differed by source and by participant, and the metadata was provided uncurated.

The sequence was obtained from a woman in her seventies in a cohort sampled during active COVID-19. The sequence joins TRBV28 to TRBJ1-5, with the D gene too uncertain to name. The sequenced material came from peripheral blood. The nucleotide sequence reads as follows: TGTGCCAGCAGTTTCCTGAGCAATCAGCCCCAGCATTTT. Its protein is CASSFLSNQPQHF.